The 30 T cell receptor beta chains below all came from one sample that was sequenced in a study of cytomegalovirus exposure and HLA in healthy donors. The study ran its PCR with 60 Vbeta and 13 Jbeta primers. Repertoires were generated with immunoSEQ multiplex PCR, while TCRdb's copy carries only in-frame clones and drops some. The table has more than 85,000 clones, 70% to 85% seen once; the top ten hold about 1.1%. Sequencing was carried out using PBMCs. These receptors originate from a woman younger than 35 in good health and CMV-seronegative.

The chain carries TRBV18 and TRBJ2-5; the match to TRBD1 covers 8 bases. The CDR3 is made up of 13 amino acids. From germline, CDR1 is KGHSH and CDR2 LQKENI. V was clipped by 5 bases and J by 4 bases; unmatched bases: 3. CDR3 in amino acids: CASSSRGRETQYF. CDR3 nucleotide sequence: TGTGCCAGCTCAAGCAGGGGGCGAGAGACCCAGTACTTC.

This chain connects TRBV4-2 to TRBJ1-3; D might be TRBD1 (5 bases). V was clipped by 2 bases and J by 0 bases, with 17 bases between them. Germline V CDR1 and CDR2: LGHNA, YNFKEQ. The CDR3 is made up of 18 amino acids. This CDR3 is CASSQTQGTGDSGNTIYF. The CDR3 nucleotides are TGTGCCAGCAGCCAAACACAAGGGACTGGGGACTCTGGAAACACCATATATTTT.

The chain is built from TRBV7-3 and TRBJ1-1; D gene unclear. Between the trimmed V and J ends, which lost 3 bases and 2 bases, there was a span of 22 bases. This CDR3 comprises 18 residues. Looked up from germline, CDR1 is SGHTA and CDR2 is FQGTGA. The CDR3 region is CASSFLDTILNFNTEAFF. CDR3 coding DNA: TGTGCCAGCAGCTTCCTCGACACGATCCTGAATTTTAACACTGAAGCTTTCTTT. Looking up the rest from reference TRBV7-3 and TRBJ1-1 gives the full variable domain: GAGVSQTPSNKVTEKGKYVELRCDPISGHTALYWYRQSLGQGPEFLIYFQGTGAADDSGLPNDRFFAVRPEGSVSTLKIQRTERGDSAVYLCASSFLDTILNFNTEAFFGQGTRLTVV.

CDR3 coding DNA: TGTGCCCACCCGGGTGGTCTGGCCCAAGAGACCCAGTACTTC. This codes for CAHPGGLAQETQYF. The chain carries TRBV21-1 and TRBJ2-5; the table gives TRBD2 as D, unverified against the DNA. TRBV21-1 counts as a pseudogene. CDR3 length equals 14 residues.

The chain has TRBV28 and TRBJ1-5, with D unresolved. Germline CDR1 MDHEN, CDR2 SYDVKM. The CDR3 spans 14 residues. The ends were cut back, 3 bases at V and 5 bases at J, with 11 bases in the middle. CDR3 loop: CASSFAGRHQPQHF. DNA of the CDR3: TGTGCCAGCAGTTTCGCGGGTCGGCATCAGCCCCAGCATTTT.

The chain couples TRBV27 to TRBJ2-7, with 12 bases aligning to TRBD2. CDR3 length: 16 residues. After removal of 4 bases from V and 6 bases from J, the junction contained 10 bases not matched to a gene. Germline-derived CDR1 and CDR2 are MNHEY and SMNVEV (reference sequence). The CDR3 protein is CASSSLTSGRRAEQYF. CDR3 bases: TGTGCCAGCAGTTCCCTAACTAGCGGGAGGAGGGCCGAGCAGTACTTC.

The rearrangement uses TRBV21-1 and TRBJ2-4; the D call TRBD1 from the table was never checked on the DNA. TRBV21-1 is recorded as a pseudogene. This CDR3 comprises 16 residues. CDR3 amino acids: CASSAGDSPLGVIQYF. The CDR3 coding sequence is TGTGCCAGCAGCGCAGGGGACAGCCCGTTAGGGGTCATTCAGTACTTC.

The V gene is TRBV5-4, the J gene TRBJ2-2; 8 nucleotides align to TRBD1. After removal of 5 bases from V and 1 base from J, the junction contained 4 bases not matched to a gene. Germline V lookup: CDR1 SGHNT, CDR2 YYREEE (reference sequence). The CDR3 runs 15 residues. Here the CDR3 DNA reads TGTGCCAGCAGGGCGGACAGGGTGAACACCGGGGAGCTGTTTTTT. Amino acid sequence: CASRADRVNTGELFF.

This chain links TRBV28 with TRBJ2-2, with D tentatively TRBD1 (6 bases). Germline assignment: CDR1 MDHEN and CDR2 SYDVKM. Trimming removed 4 bases at V and 0 bases at J, with 6 bases between. CDR3 length equals 14 residues. The CDR3 loop reads CASSSGANTGELFF. In DNA, the CDR3 is TGTGCCAGCAGTTCAGGGGCGAACACCGGGGAGCTGTTTTTT. Combining the CDR3 with reference TRBV28 and TRBJ2-2 gives the whole variable domain DVKVTQSSRYLVKRTGEKVFLECVQDMDHENMFWYRQDPGLGLRLIYFSYDVKMKEKGDIPEGYSVSREKKERFSLILESASTNQTSMYLCASSSGANTGELFFGEGSRLTVL.

This clone was detected only a few times. V usage is TRBV6-1 and J usage is TRBJ1-1; D perhaps matches TRBD1 (6 bases). The V end was cut by 6 bases, the J end by 7 bases, with 18 bases between. The CDR3 is made up of 14 amino acids. Germline CDR1 and CDR2: MNHNS and SASEGT. The CDR3 protein is CASRLNRDRGEAFF. In DNA form, the CDR3 reads TGTGCCAGCAGACTAAACAGGGATCGGGGTGAAGCTTTCTTT.

V is TRBV27 and J is TRBJ1-1; a possible D gene is TRBD1 (6 bases). This CDR3 region has 14 residues. CDR1 is MNHEY, CDR2 SMNVEV, per germline (reference sequence). Trimming left V 3 bases short and J 3 bases short, with 11 bases between. The CDR3 sequence: CASSFDRFDTEAFF. CDR3 sequence (DNA): TGTGCCAGCAGTTTTGACAGGTTTGACACTGAAGCTTTCTTT.

The gene calls are TRBV7-9 and TRBJ2-1; 10 positions match TRBD2. The CDR3 is made up of 14 amino acids. Looked up from germline, CDR1 is SEHNR and CDR2 is FQNEAQ (reference sequence). The V segment lost 1 base and the J segment 11 bases; nucleotides outside the gene matches: 5. The CDR3 nucleotides are TGTGCCAGCAGCTTAGAGGGGACTAGCGATCAGCAGTTCTTC. Its protein is CASSLEGTSDQQFF.

This chain connects TRBV6-5 to TRBJ2-5; possible D gene TRBD1, 6 bases. Germline assignment: CDR1 MNHEY and CDR2 SVGAGI. This CDR3 contains 14 residues. V was shortened by 5 bases and J by 1 base, with 11 bases between the two germline ends. The CDR3 bases are TGTGCCAGCAGTAATTGGGGGCCCCAAGAGACCCAGTACTTC. It translates to CASSNWGPQETQYF.

This clone was detected many times. The chain couples TRBV6-6 to TRBJ2-7; perhaps TRBD2 as D (6 bases). The CDR3 is 13 amino acids. Looked up from germline, CDR1 is MNHNY and CDR2 is SVGAGI (reference sequence). V lost 4 bases, J lost 5 bases, and 12 bases lay in between. CDR3 sequence (DNA): TGTGCCAGCAGTTTGACTAGTGGCGACGAGCAGTACTTC. Translated, it gives CASSLTSGDEQYF.

Only a few counts were recorded for this clone. V usage is TRBV27 and J usage is TRBJ1-2; D might be TRBD1 (5 bases). The CDR3 totals 14 residues. The ends were cut back, 1 base at V and 7 bases at J, with 13 bases in the middle. Looked up from germline, CDR1 is MNHEY and CDR2 is SMNVEV (reference sequence). The DNA for the CDR3 is TGTGCCAGCAGTTTATATGTTAGGGGTAGTGGCTACACCTTC. Translated, it gives CASSLYVRGSGYTF.

The V gene is TRBV2, the J gene TRBJ2-3; possibly TRBD2 for D (6 bases). CDR1 is SNHLY and CDR2 is FYNNEI in the germline V gene. V lost 6 bases and J 6 bases, leaving 16 bases between the germline ends. The CDR3 length is 14 residues. CDR3 sequence (DNA): TGTGCCAGCAGCAGGGACTCCCAATCGGATACGCAGTATTTT. Translated: CASSRDSQSDTQYF.

The chain employs TRBV4-1 and TRBJ1-1; the match to TRBD1 covers 10 bases. Germline assignment: CDR1 MGHRA and CDR2 YSYEKL. The CDR3 is 18 residues long. V shed 1 base and J 4 bases; nucleotides not matched to a gene: 12. CDR3 loop: CASSQGGTGALRTTEAFF. In nucleotides, the CDR3 is TGCGCCAGCAGCCAAGGGGGGACAGGGGCGCTTAGGACCACTGAAGCTTTCTTT.

J is TRBJ1-4 and V is TRBV7-6, with 7 nucleotides matching TRBD1. This CDR3 has 16 residues. The V gene end was trimmed by 3 bases and the J gene end by 7 bases; junction bases not matched to a gene: 11. Germline assignment: CDR1 SGHVS and CDR2 FNYEAQ. In DNA, the CDR3 is TGTGCCAGCAGCTTGGACCCTGGGACAGTTCGTGAAAAACTGTTTTTT. This translates into CASSLDPGTVREKLFF.

The rearrangement links TRBV29-1 to TRBJ1-4; maybe TRBD1 (5 bases). Between the trimmed V and J ends, which lost 4 bases and 0 bases, there was a span of 9 bases. The CDR3 covers 14 residues. CDR1 is SQVTM, CDR2 ANQGSEA, per germline. The CDR3 DNA reads TGCAGCGTTGGGTTCAGGGCAACTAATGAAAAACTGTTTTTT. It translates to CSVGFRATNEKLFF.

The V call is TRBV5-5, the J call TRBJ2-1; D perhaps matches TRBD1 (8 bases). Germline V gene lookup returns CDR1 SGHKS and CDR2 YYEKEE (reference sequence). The CDR3 has 18 amino acids. V lost 3 bases to trimming and J lost 9 bases, with 28 bases between them. The CDR3 DNA reads TGTGCCAGCAGCTCCACAGAATACAGGGGGGGAGAGATTGTTGAGCAGTTCTTC. Protein product: CASSSTEYRGGEIVEQFF.

This clone appeared a single time. The chain uses TRBV7-9 and TRBJ1-6; D not certain. V lost 3 bases and J lost 10, with 13 bases in between. The CDR3 spans 14 residues. Germline V gene data show CDR1 as SEHNR and CDR2 as FQNEAQ (reference sequence). CDR3 coding DNA: TGTGCCAGCAGCTTCGTCCTTGAGGGATCACCCCTCCACTTT. Amino acid sequence: CASSFVLEGSPLHF.

The chain joins TRBV5-1 to TRBJ2-4; 9 bases are a match to TRBD1. The CDR3 has 15 amino acids. Germline values: CDR1 SGHRS, CDR2 YFSETQ. V lost 4 bases and J lost 2; bases outside the gene matches: 4. In DNA, the CDR3 is TGCGCCAGCAGCGACGACAGGGGGACCAAAAACATTCAGTACTTC. It is translated as CASSDDRGTKNIQYF. Full variable domain (remainder filled in from reference TRBV5-1 and TRBJ2-4): KAGVTQTPRYLIKTRGQQVTLSCSPISGHRSVSWYQQTPGQGLQFLFEYFSETQRNKGNFPGRFSGRQFSNSRSEMNVSTLELGDSALYLCASSDDRGTKNIQYFGAGTRLSVL.

The CDR3 DNA reads as TGTGCCAGCAGTGACTCGAGCTCTGGGGCCAACGTCCTGACTTTC. This translates into CASSDSSSGANVLTF. The chain joins TRBV6-4 to TRBJ2-6; D unresolved. Germline V CDR1 and CDR2: MRHNA, SNTAGT. The CDR3 is made up of 15 amino acids. V was pared by 0 bases and J by 0 bases, with 3 bases between.

This chain uses TRBV7-3 with TRBJ2-3; the D gene is possibly TRBD2 (5 bases). Trimming took off 0 bases at V and 3 bases at J, with 19 bases between the two ends. The CDR3 has 18 amino acids. Germline V gene lookup returns CDR1 SGHTA and CDR2 FQGTGA. The CDR3 loop reads CASSLTPLSSGGTDTQYF. For the CDR3, the DNA is TGTGCCAGCAGCTTAACTCCGCTCTCTTCAGGCGGGACAGATACGCAGTATTTT. The full variable domain, its missing parts supplied by reference TRBV7-3 and TRBJ2-3, is GAGVSQTPSNKVTEKGKYVELRCDPISGHTALYWYRQSLGQGPEFLIYFQGTGAADDSGLPNDRFFAVRPEGSVSTLKIQRTERGDSAVYLCASSLTPLSSGGTDTQYFGPGTRLTVL.

The V call is TRBV12-5, the J call TRBJ1-3; D might be TRBD1 (5 bases). V was pared by 6 bases and J by 1 base, with 13 bases between. The CDR3 has 15 amino acids. In germline, CDR1 is LGHNT, CDR2 FRNRAP. CDR3 amino acids: CASGYDQGSGNTIYF. DNA for the CDR3: TGTGCTAGTGGCTACGACCAGGGTTCTGGAAACACCATATATTTT. Looking up the rest from reference TRBV12-5 and TRBJ1-3 gives the full variable domain: DARVTQTPRHKVTEMGQEVTMRCQPILGHNTVFWYRQTMMQGLELLAYFRNRAPLDDSGMPKDRFSAEMPDATLATLKIQPSEPRDSAVYFCASGYDQGSGNTIYFGEGSWLTVV.

This chain connects TRBV7-9 to TRBJ1-2, with TRBD1 as a possible D gene (5 bases). CDR1 SEHNR and CDR2 FQNEAQ come from the germline V gene (reference sequence). V shed 1 base and J shed 7 bases, with 16 bases lying between them. The length of the CDR3 is 15 residues. The DNA for the CDR3 is TGTGCCAGCAGCTTAGAAGTAAGGGGCCAGGGTGGCTACACCTTC. Translated, it gives CASSLEVRGQGGYTF. Full variable domain (outside the CDR3, taken from reference TRBV7-9 and TRBJ1-2): DTGVSQNPRHKITKRGQNVTFRCDPISEHNRLYWYRQTLGQGPEFLTYFQNEAQLEKSRLLSDRFSAERPKGSFSTLEIQRTEQGDSAMYLCASSLEVRGQGGYTFGSGTRLTVV.

V is TRBV30 and J is TRBJ2-7; 7 bases line up with TRBD1. The CDR3 consists of 14 residues. Trimming removed 4 bases from V and 7 bases from J; junction bases left unmatched: 13. Germline CDR1 reads GTSNPN; CDR2 reads SVGIG (reference sequence). The DNA for the CDR3 is TGTGCCTGGACTGGATGGGCAGGGGGTGAAGAGCAGTACTTC. It yields the protein CAWTGWAGGEEQYF.

V and J are TRBV10-3 and TRBJ2-1; D remains ambiguous. In germline, CDR1 is ENHRY, CDR2 SYGVKD. CDR3 length equals 12 residues. Trimming left V 3 bases short and J 8 bases short, with 8 bases between. CDR3 amino acids: CAISDSLYEQFF. The CDR3 DNA is TGTGCCATCAGTGATAGTTTATATGAGCAGTTCTTC.

In DNA, the CDR3 is TGTGCCAGCAGCCCCCCGGGTGCTCGTTGGGGCGGCGAGCAGTACTTC. It codes for CASSPPGARWGGEQYF. The rearrangement uses TRBV11-2 and TRBJ2-7; tentative D call: TRBD1 (5 bases). Trimming stripped 5 bases from V and 6 bases from J, with 23 bases between. Germline V lookup: CDR1 SGHAT, CDR2 FQNNGV. The CDR3 consists of 16 residues.

The gene calls are TRBV28 and TRBJ1-6; TRBD1 matches at 8 bases. The length of the CDR3 is 14 residues. Germline CDR1 is MDHEN and CDR2 is SYDVKM. V shed 5 bases, J shed 5 bases, and the junction held 2 bases outside the gene matches. DNA for the CDR3: TGTGCCAGCAGTCCGGGACAGGATAATTCACCCCTCCACTTT. It is translated as CASSPGQDNSPLHF.